This T cell receptor (beta chain) was captured by sequencing in a study of blood T cell repertoires in COVID-19. This table comes from immunoSEQ multiplex PCR, and its TCRdb copy is limited to in-frame clones, with some not included. The profile shows almost 400,000 clones, around 87% of them singletons. Trimming took off 0 bases at V and 5 bases at J, with 7 bases between the two ends. Germline V gene data show CDR1 as GTSNPN and CDR2 as SVGIG (reference sequence). This CDR3 has 12 residues. The sequence was collected from a woman in her thirties with acute COVID-19. The specimen sequenced was PBMCs or T cells enriched from blood (not recorded which). V gene TRBV30 combines with J gene TRBJ1-1; D unclear. The CDR3 loop reads CAWSVFPTEAFF. The CDR3 DNA reads TGTGCCTGGAGTGTATTCCCGACTGAAGCTTTCTTT.